The following is a T cell receptor (beta chain) sequence with its context. This clone was recorded a few times. Its antigen is currently not known. Base qualities are missing; no much larger clone stands one base away. The data are from a study of cytomegalovirus exposure and HLA in healthy donors (dated 2017 in TCRdb). Study-level background: An earlier analysis of roughly 570 of the donors reported around 280 Gb of sequence data and 95 million to 130 million unique TCR beta sequences obtained from about 179 million T cells. HLA typing included class I and class II loci at four-digit resolution. Every discovery cohort repertoire had been produced on one sequencing platform. To predict cytomegalovirus infection status, the study combined high-throughput TCR immunosequencing, statistical association of individual TCRs with disease status, and machine learning. Of the 350 to 450 genotyped donors, over 70% fell in the genetic ancestry cluster associated with self-reported Caucasian donors. The T cell repertoires of 700 or so subjects were profiled by immunosequencing and related to cytomegalovirus serostatus. Among 300 to 450 genotyped donors of the cohort, an average of approximately 230,000 unique TCR beta nucleotide sequences were sequenced per donor, about a sixth of them non-productive. Donor age, sex, ethnicity and CMV serostatus were collected together with the repertoire data. A later analysis re-examined previously published TCR beta repertoires from over 500 donors and added high-resolution HLA genotyping to investigate patterns of TCR occurrence. An earlier analysis of about 600 of the donors used high-throughput TCR beta sequencing to judge whether each TCR beta V gene segment behaved as functional or pseudogenic. Genome-wide SNP genotypes for about 65% of the roughly 700 donors were used in a later genetic analysis, which treated that subset as a discovery cohort. Approximately 310 gigabases of sequencing data and 75 million to 85 million unique TCR sequences made up an early release that covered under 750 HLA-typed donors. Typing coverage varied by locus: roughly 629-630 donors for A, B, C, DRB1 and DQB1; approximately 520 for DQA1; more than 600 for DPA1; 450 to 480 for DPB1. Several DR-DQ haplotypes were handled as single units for association and clustering, since linkage in the cohort was strong. Along with the approximately 620-subject first cohort, a separate validation cohort of around 110 different subjects was used. In the later analysis, no new phenotypic data were used to find candidate immune exposures; instead, reliance was placed on TCR beta sequences and their occurrence across donors. The study aimed to test whether signatures of past pathogen exposure could be identified by cataloging public T cell receptors. On the study overall, not on this receptor specifically: When HLA alleles, especially DR and DQ, strongly co-occurred, attributing TCR associations to individual alleles was difficult. In this cohort, only TCR beta chains were sequenced, and detectable features were limited by the absence of alpha or paired-chain data. The sequencing pipeline was judged likely to have produced a cluster of highly shared sequence variants as a technical artifact. Specific HLA alleles were associated with 16,951 TCR beta sequences at a false discovery rate of 0.05 in a later analysis. According to the authors, the approach could potentially be generalized to other disease states and immunological phenotypes. In a later analysis, TCR association rates were found to vary across HLA loci, with the most associated TCRs seen for DRB1 alleles and the fewest for HLA-C alleles. In an earlier analysis of around 500 of the donors, most TCR beta V segments appeared in productive rearrangements about 87% or about 30% of the time, broadly matching IMGT annotations. A further reported finding was that TCR beta sequences accurately predicted the HLA-A and HLA-B alleles for most subjects in the first cohort. Because the 87-base-pair reads could not distinguish some IMGT-functional V segments, including TRBV6-2 and TRBV6-3, those segments were excluded. CMV serostatus was the only immune exposure information available for the cohort. The study gave a list of 150 to 200 TCR beta chains associated with cytomegalovirus. In vitro tests confirmed that a few of the cytomegalovirus-associated TCR beta chains recognize cytomegalovirus antigens. A later genetic analysis reported fewer N-insertions in productive TCRs among donors in an Asian-associated ancestry cluster than the roughly 620-donor mean. Most CMV-associated TCR beta chains appeared to be HLA-restricted in a later analysis, and the HLA associations seemed to be driven largely by CMV exposure. Some 16 rarely observed V segments, including chromosome 9 orphons, were excluded from the earlier analysis of almost 600 of the donors because counts were too low. In a later analysis, HLA-associated TCR beta chains were found to be more clonally expanded and to have lower generation probabilities than equally common non-associated chains. The presence/absence analyses assumed that sequencing depth was roughly uniform across donors, and that assumption may not be true. The classifier was reported to diagnose cytomegalovirus status with high specificity and sensitivity in both the original cohort and the validation cohort. Because HLA typing was unavailable for some donors at each locus, only the typed subset was used in association tests. Correlated functional status among segregating V segments might be attributable to linkage disequilibrium, but an unknown experimental factor could not be ruled out. Across donors, most TCR sequences were observed very rarely, whereas some public TCRs were present in many individuals. V-gene and J-gene trimming of TCR beta chains was associated with a missense DCLRE1C variant in a later genetic analysis, and the association was replicated in an independent cohort. According to a later analysis, parvovirus B19, influenza, CMV and Epstein-Barr virus appeared linked to several top co-occurrence clusters.

The library was obtained by the immunoSEQ multiplex PCR assay. For the multiplex PCR, a mixture combining 60 forward primers for TCR Vbeta segments and 13 reverse primers for TCR Jbeta segments was used. Amplification of the CDR3 region of rearranged TCR beta genes was performed with a multiplex PCR assay on genomic DNA. Amplified TCR beta libraries were sequenced as 87-base-pair reads on the Illumina HiSeq System. As for the original processing: A later analysis tallied around 87 million unique TCR beta chains across the approximately 670 repertoires, and approximately 9.9 million of those chains were shared by two or more donors. To remove PCR and sequencing errors, raw reads were error-corrected and collapsed into unique sequences using a nearest-neighbor algorithm that merged closely related sequences. CDR3 sequences were aligned to IMGT reference sequences to assign V, D and J gene segments. For a sequence to be retained, at least a six-nucleotide match to both a V gene segment and a J gene segment was required. A rearrangement was called productive if the CDR3 had no stop codons and remained in frame with V and J, and every other rearrangement was called non-productive. CDR3 was defined by IMGT convention, running from the second conserved V-encoded cysteine to the conserved J-encoded phenylalanine. In an earlier analysis of around 570 of the donors, sequences lacking an unambiguous match to a single V gene segment were excluded. An earlier analysis of almost 600 of the donors classified V segments as functional when productive rearrangements were above 56.7% and as segregating when the standard deviation between donors was above 5%. A statistical classification framework was built to diagnose cytomegalovirus status from the catalog of TCR beta chain sequences. V and J gene assignment, in a later analysis, came from comparing TCR nucleotide sequences with IMGT/GENE-DB human TR gene sequences. Using the TCRdist pipeline, a later analysis assigned CDR3 sequences along with most-parsimonious VDJ recombination scenarios. In a later analysis, each TCR beta chain was defined by its CDR3 amino acid sequence together with its V-gene family, and reads without a unique V-gene family were excluded. As a way to deal with suspected cross-contamination and a sequencing artifact, a later analysis dropped 450 to 600 nucleotide sequences that were highly shared and had low generation probability. A later analysis calculated a clonal expansion index for each public chain from normalized within-repertoire ranks of inferred template counts. In a later analysis, generation probabilities were computed with a VDJ recombination model fitted to out-of-frame rearrangements, and the resulting probabilities were checked against IGoR. In a later analysis, TCR-TCR, TCR-HLA and TCR-CMV co-occurrence was scored with hypergeometric tests, and a repertoire-size bias correction was applied to TCR pairs. In a later analysis, false discovery rates were estimated by permuting HLA or CMV assignments 20 times. In a later analysis, co-occurring TCRs were grouped with DBSCAN, and TCRdist sequence similarity was added when clustering was performed within HLA-allele-positive subsets. Co-occurrence clustering excluded repertoires with fewer than 30,000 or more than 120,000 public chains, plus five with anomalous nucleotide sharing. Drawn from immuneACCESS, this table holds only the in-frame rearrangements with V and J called that TCRdb kept. Clones are partly lost; checked studies trace under half to an unresolved V gene and leave the rest unexplained. The V and J calls and clone size were taken over from that table, and D and trimming were inferred from the DNA. The sample table shows some 35,000 clones, and approximately 74% are seen once. More than 6.5% of the sample belongs to the ten largest clones.

V gives up 8 bases and J gives up 1 base, and the segment between their germline ends measures 15 bases. The CDR3 runs 15 amino acids, cysteine and phenylalanine included. The CDR3 DNA has 45 bases and is translated from base 1. The CDR1 and CDR2 encoded by the germline V gene are MNHNS and SASEGT. The cohort comprised 710 or so healthy bone marrow donors. Cohort members were all nominally healthy when sampled, although unrecorded immune exposures were likely present. The donor tested CMV seronegative, placing the donor among the roughly 340 seronegative members of the cohort. A peripheral blood sample was collected from each donor, and TCR beta sequencing was performed on peripheral blood mononuclear cells. The Qiagen DNeasy Blood Extraction Kit was used to extract genomic DNA from the blood cell samples.

This sequence originates from a man in his thirties or forties in good health and CMV-seronegative. The rearrangement combines TRBV6-1 with TRBJ2-1, with a weak D call of TRBD2 (6 bases match). What was sequenced was PBMCs. The CDR3 sequence is CASVWVSGSYNEQFF. The nucleotide sequence is TGTGCCAGCGTGTGGGTTAGCGGTTCCTACAATGAGCAGTTCTTC.